The 18 T cell receptor beta chains given below trace back to one sample, sequenced in a study of T cell responses to AZD1222 COVID-19 vaccine. Sequencing used immunoSEQ multiplex PCR; TCRdb keeps in-frame clones, though not all of them. The repertoire holds over 110,000 clones, with 85% to 90% as singletons. The starting material was peripheral blood, obtained 28 days after the second AZD1222 dose. The receptor set was obtained from an adult who received the AZD1222 COVID-19 vaccine.

The rearrangement joins TRBV28 to TRBJ1-1, with 8 bases matching TRBD1. Per germline, CDR1 MDHEN and CDR2 SYDVKM. V shed 6 bases and J 0 bases; nucleotides not matched to a gene: 12. This CDR3 is built from 17 residues. CDR3 in DNA: TGTGCCAGCAGGATCCAGGGGGCCCTCACCATGAACACTGAAGCTTTCTTT. Translated, it gives CASRIQGALTMNTEAFF. Looking up the rest from reference TRBV28 and TRBJ1-1 gives the full variable domain: DVKVTQSSRYLVKRTGEKVFLECVQDMDHENMFWYRQDPGLGLRLIYFSYDVKMKEKGDIPEGYSVSREKKERFSLILESASTNQTSMYLCASRIQGALTMNTEAFFGQGTRLTVV.

CDR3 in DNA: TGTGCCAGCAGTCTCCCCGGTTTTACGGCTTTCTTT. Translating gives CASSLPGFTAFF. The chain is built from TRBV28 and TRBJ1-1; D gene unclear. This CDR3 has 12 residues. With 5 bases removed from V and 11 bases from J, the gap between germline ends came to 15 bases. The V gene's germline CDR1 is MDHEN and CDR2 SYDVKM.

The chain uses TRBV4-2 and TRBJ1-1; 9 nucleotides match TRBD1. With V trimmed by 1 base and J by 4 bases, 19 bases remained unmatched. There are 20 residues in the CDR3. From germline, CDR1 is LGHNA and CDR2 YNFKEQ. The CDR3 sequence is CASSQVQQPGQGKFGTEAFF. CDR3 coding DNA: TGTGCCAGCAGCCAAGTTCAACAACCCGGACAGGGGAAGTTTGGCACTGAAGCTTTCTTT.

The chain uses TRBV6-5 and TRBJ1-5, with D maybe TRBD1 (5 bases). The CDR3 runs to 15 residues. Trimming took 6 bases from V and 3 from J, leaving 15 bases between them. In germline, CDR1 is MNHEY, CDR2 SVGAGI. The CDR3 protein is CASRTDSTYNQPQHF. The CDR3 DNA reads TGTGCCAGCAGGACAGACTCCACGTACAATCAGCCCCAGCATTTT.

V usage is TRBV6-6 and J usage is TRBJ2-7, with D perhaps TRBD1 (6 bases). Germline V gene sequence: CDR1 MNHNY, CDR2 SVGAGI (reference sequence). V was cut by 4 bases and J by 7 bases, with 20 bases left in between. This CDR3 is 15 amino acids long. DNA for the CDR3: TGTGCCAGCAGTTCCTATAGACAGGCAAGAACGGAGCAGTACTTC. Protein: CASSSYRQARTEQYF.

The J gene is TRBJ2-2, the V gene TRBV11-1, with D unresolved. The length of the CDR3 is 14 residues. Trimming took 5 bases from V and 2 from J, leaving 9 bases between them. CDR1 and CDR2 (germline): SGHAT, FQDESV (reference sequence). The CDR3 is CASSHEQNTGELFF. The CDR3 bases are TGTGCCAGCAGCCACGAACAAAACACCGGGGAGCTGTTTTTT.

This clone has only one observation. The chain employs TRBV11-2 and TRBJ2-7, with 7 bases aligning to TRBD1. J lost 0 bases, V lost 1 base, and 0 bases had no gene match. This CDR3 comprises 14 residues. CDR1 and CDR2 (germline): SGHAT, FQNNGV. The CDR3 coding sequence is TGTGCCAGCAGCTTAGGGGACAGCTCCTACGAGCAGTACTTC. Amino acid sequence: CASSLGDSSYEQYF.

This clone was observed a few times. This sequence joins TRBV7-8 and TRBJ1-6, with 8 bases lining up with TRBD1. The CDR3 runs to 16 residues. Trimming at V came to 0 bases and at J to 7 bases, leaving 5 bases not matched to a gene. Germline V gives CDR1 SGHVS, CDR2 FQNEAQ. CDR3 DNA: TGTGCCAGCAGCTTAGCCCCAGGGGGCTGGAATTCACCCCTCCACTTT. It is translated as CASSLAPGGWNSPLHF.

The V call is TRBV11-3, the J call TRBJ2-3; D ambiguous. The length of the CDR3 is 14 residues. The germline CDR1 and CDR2 sequences are SGHNT and YENEEA. The V gene lost 4 bases and the J gene lost 2 bases, with 10 bases spanning the gap. CDR3 region: CASSYGRVTDTQYF. The CDR3 DNA sequence: TGTGCCAGCAGCTACGGACGAGTCACAGATACGCAGTATTTT.

The chain carries TRBV28 and TRBJ1-6, with unresolved D. The germline V gene encodes CDR1 MDHEN and CDR2 SYDVKM. V gave up 5 bases and J gave up 1 base, with 12 bases separating them. The length of the CDR3 is 16 residues. The CDR3 loop is CASSQPRASYNSPLHF. The CDR3 coding sequence is TGTGCCAGCAGTCAACCTAGGGCGTCCTATAATTCACCCCTCCACTTT.

A single count supports this clone. The chain carries TRBV27 and TRBJ1-5; 7 positions agree with TRBD1. The CDR3 sequence is 14 residues long. CDR1 and CDR2 (germline): MNHEY, SMNVEV (reference sequence). The V and J ends lost 5 bases and 3 bases, in that order; junction bases with no gene match: 4. CDR3: CASSLGQYNQPQHF. The DNA for the CDR3 is TGTGCCAGCAGTCTGGGACAGTACAATCAGCCCCAGCATTTT.

V and J are TRBV20-1 and TRBJ1-5; perhaps TRBD1 as D (6 bases). Trimming left V 3 bases short and J 0 bases short, with 15 bases between. The CDR3 has 16 residues. Germline V gene sequence: CDR1 DFQATT, CDR2 SNEGSKA (reference sequence). Written as DNA, the CDR3 is TGCAGTGCTAGTCCGTGGACAGCCAGTAGCAATCAGCCCCAGCATTTT. This translates into CSASPWTASSNQPQHF.

V is TRBV7-9 and J is TRBJ1-2; the match to TRBD1 covers 7 bases. The CDR3 spans 15 residues. Germline CDR1 is SEHNR and CDR2 is FQNEAQ (reference sequence). V gave up 0 bases and J gave up 8 bases; unmatched junction bases: 9. The CDR3 nucleotides are TGTGCCAGCAGCTTAGCCGGGACCCAGACAGGGGGCTACACCTTC. As protein: CASSLAGTQTGGYTF.

The rearrangement links TRBV13 to TRBJ1-3; perhaps TRBD1 as D (5 bases). The CDR3 consists of 14 residues. CDR1 is PRHDT and CDR2 is FYEKMQ in the germline V gene (reference sequence). V shed 5 bases and J shed 1 base, with 9 bases lying between them. In DNA, the CDR3 is TGTGCCAGCAGCACTGGGGGTTCTGGAAACACCATATATTTT. It specifies CASSTGGSGNTIYF.

The rearrangement uses TRBV25-1 and TRBJ2-1, with D perhaps TRBD1 or TRBD2 (5 bases each). The germline CDR1 and CDR2 sequences are MGHDK and SYGVNS. The CDR3 is made up of 16 amino acids. V lost 2 bases and J lost 2, with 13 bases in between. CDR3 in amino acids: CASSEGDPGTYNEQFF. In DNA, the CDR3 is TGTGCCAGCAGTGAAGGGGACCCGGGAACCTACAATGAGCAGTTCTTC.

In its sample, this clone was seen once. The J gene is TRBJ1-5, the V gene TRBV28; D gene unclear. Trimming took off 4 bases at V and 5 bases at J, with 9 bases between the two ends. CDR1 and CDR2 from the germline V gene are MDHEN and SYDVKM. The CDR3 is made up of 13 amino acids. The CDR3 loop is CASSSSGDQPQHF. Written as DNA, the CDR3 is TGTGCCAGCAGTTCTTCCGGTGATCAGCCCCAGCATTTT.

This clone was seen more than once but under ten times. V is TRBV6-2 or TRBV6-3 and J is TRBJ1-2; TRBD1 matches at 7 bases. CDR1 and CDR2 (germline): MNHEY, SVGEGT. This CDR3 comprises 14 residues. Losses at the gene ends were 2 bases for V and 3 bases for J; bases not matched to a gene: 3. For the CDR3, the DNA is TGTGCCAGCAGTTACCCCGACAGGGACTATGGCTACACCTTC. Residues: CASSYPDRDYGYTF.

The sample holds one count of this clone. This sequence joins TRBV19 and TRBJ2-4; perhaps TRBD1 as D (6 bases). Trimming pared 4 bases from V and 2 bases from J, leaving 18 bases between. Per germline, CDR1 LNHDA and CDR2 SQIVND (reference sequence). This CDR3 is 17 amino acids long. CDR3 loop: CASSSHRVWGPKNIQYF. The CDR3 DNA reads as TGTGCCAGTAGTAGTCACAGGGTTTGGGGGCCCAAAAACATTCAGTACTTC.